A single sample gave rise to the 15 T cell receptor beta chains below, sequenced in a study of T cells after yellow fever vaccination. TCRdb processed the 5' RACE reads anew with MiXCR; each CDR3 protein has one entry. This sample carries about 320,000 distinct CDR3 sequences, approximately 4% of them seen once, and the ten largest clones take roughly a fifth. The sequencing used PBMCs, collected 15 days after the yellow fever booster vaccination. Receptors were obtained from a man aged 18 to 29 who received the YFV17D yellow fever vaccine.

V usage is TRBV7-2 and J usage is TRBJ2-5; tentatively, D is TRBD1 (5 bases). Germline loops: CDR1 SGHTA, CDR2 FQGNSA. The CDR3 runs 15 residues. Trimming shortened V by 1 base and J by 4 bases, and 13 bases separated the two germline ends. The CDR3 is CASSLGLQGGETQYF. The CDR3 bases are TGTGCCAGCAGCTTAGGGCTTCAGGGTGGAGAGACCCAGTACTTC.

This clonotype was seen a few times. This chain joins TRBV20-1 and TRBJ2-3, with 9 positions matching TRBD2. The CDR3 runs to 15 residues. With 6 bases clipped from V and 2 bases from J, the junction kept 9 bases outside the gene matches. The germline gives CDR1 DFQATT, CDR2 SNEGSKA (reference sequence). In DNA, the CDR3 is TGCAGTGCCCTTCGGGGCGGGGGGGCCACAGATACGCAGTATTTT. Its translation: CSALRGGGATDTQYF.

This sequence joins TRBV10-3 and TRBJ1-6, with D possibly matching TRBD1 (6 bases). Trimming cost V 7 bases and J 7 bases, with 17 bases left between them. Germline assignment: CDR1 ENHRY and CDR2 SYGVKD. The CDR3 is made up of 15 amino acids. The CDR3 nucleotides read TGTGCCATCAATCACGGGACAACCTCCAATTCACCCCTCCACTTT. Its translation: CAINHGTTSNSPLHF.

This clonotype was seen only a few times. This chain joins TRBV20-1 and TRBJ1-1; D is uncertain. This CDR3 comprises 14 residues. The V end lost 2 bases, the J end lost 2 bases, and 12 bases lay between the germline ends. The germline CDR1 and CDR2 sequences are DFQATT and SNEGSKA (reference sequence). The CDR3 is CSARLFTRNTEAFF. As DNA, the CDR3 is TGCAGTGCTAGATTATTTACACGTAACACTGAAGCTTTCTTT.

This clonotype was observed a handful of times. The V gene is TRBV6-5, the J gene TRBJ2-1; 13 nucleotides align to TRBD2. Germline CDR1 reads MNHEY; CDR2 reads SVGAGI. This CDR3 comprises 19 residues. The trim removed 6 bases at V and 8 bases at J, leaving 19 bases unmatched. CDR3 sequence reads: CASRSPPRGLAGVIDEQFF. The DNA for the CDR3 is TGTGCCAGCAGAAGCCCACCCCGCGGACTAGCGGGGGTAATCGATGAGCAGTTCTTC.

At least ten counts were recorded for this clonotype. The chain employs TRBV29-1 and TRBJ2-3, with 7 bases aligning to TRBD1. The CDR3 runs 14 residues. From germline, CDR1 is SQVTM and CDR2 ANQGSEA. V trimming: 6 bases; J trimming: 5 bases; junction bases outside the gene matches: 11. CDR3 sequence (DNA): TGCAGCGTGACGACAGGGTCGGTAGGAGATACGCAGTATTTT. This encodes CSVTTGSVGDTQYF.

The J gene is TRBJ2-7, the V gene TRBV5-5, with a tentative D call TRBD1 (5 bases). CDR1 SGHKS and CDR2 YYEKEE come from the germline V gene (reference sequence). The ends were cut back, 1 base at V and 2 bases at J, with 10 bases in the middle. The length of the CDR3 is 14 residues. As DNA, the CDR3 is TGTGCCAGCAGCTTGTTTCAGGGCGCCTACGAGCAGTACGTC. Its protein is CASSLFQGAYEQYV.

This clonotype was seen many times. The chain has TRBV4-3 and TRBJ2-7, with D possibly being TRBD2 (6 bases). Germline loops: CDR1 LGHNA, CDR2 YSLEER. Trimming cost V 1 base and J 12 bases, with 13 bases left between them. CDR3 length: 12 residues. CDR3 DNA sequence: TGCGCCAGCAGCCAAGGCGGGGCCAGGCTGTACTTC. It encodes CASSQGGARLYF.

The table lists this clonotype with a few counts. The rearrangement joins TRBV7-2 to TRBJ1-1; D remains ambiguous. This CDR3 comprises 13 residues. Germline loops: CDR1 SGHTA, CDR2 FQGNSA. V lost 5 bases and J 1 base, leaving 8 bases between the germline ends. The DNA for the CDR3 is TGTGCCAGCAGCCTACATGCGAACACTGAAGCTTTCTTT. Amino acids: CASSLHANTEAFF.

This clonotype was picked up many times. The chain is built from TRBV7-9 and TRBJ2-5, with D unclear. From germline, CDR1 is SEHNR and CDR2 FQNEAQ (reference sequence). The CDR3 consists of 14 residues. V shed 2 bases and J shed 4 bases, with 11 bases lying between them. In DNA, the CDR3 is TGTGCCAGCAGCTTATCCCGGGCTGGAGAGACCCAGTACTTC. Amino acid sequence: CASSLSRAGETQYF.

This clonotype was recorded many times. The gene calls are TRBV6-6 and TRBJ1-2; TRBD1 matches 12 bases. Germline V gene data show CDR1 as MNHNY and CDR2 as SVGAGI (reference sequence). With 2 bases clipped from V and 8 bases from J, the junction kept 9 bases outside the gene matches. The CDR3 runs 16 residues. In DNA, the CDR3 is TGTGCCAGCAGTTACGGGATCGGGACAGGGGGCGAGGGCTACACCTTC. It is translated as CASSYGIGTGGEGYTF.

This clonotype occurred many times. The chain uses TRBV24-1 and TRBJ1-1, with TRBD1 as a possible D gene (6 bases). V lost 5 bases, J lost 4 bases, and 16 bases lay in between. CDR3 length: 15 amino acids. Germline lookup yields CDR1 KGHDR and CDR2 SFDVKD. CDR3 loop: CATSGWGARGTEAFF. The DNA for the CDR3 is TGTGCCACCAGTGGATGGGGGGCGCGGGGCACTGAAGCTTTCTTT.

The sample holds a few counts of this clonotype. J is TRBJ1-2 and V is TRBV7-2, with TRBD1 matching 7 bases. The CDR3 length is 15 residues. The J segment lost 4 bases and the V segment lost 1 base, leaving 6 bases of the junction unmatched. Germline V gives CDR1 SGHTA, CDR2 FQGNSA. In nucleotides, the CDR3 is TGTGCCAGCAGCTTAGTCCGGGACAGATCCTATGGCTACACCTTC. It specifies CASSLVRDRSYGYTF.

This clonotype has at least ten counts. The chain links TRBV12-3 or TRBV12-4 to TRBJ1-5, with D maybe TRBD1 (5 bases). The germline V and J ends were trimmed by 5 bases and 5 bases, with 10 bases remaining between them. The CDR3 is 13 amino acids. CDR3 region: CASSRQQDQPQHF. In nucleotides, the CDR3 is TGTGCCAGCAGTCGACAGCAAGATCAGCCCCAGCATTTT.

At least ten counts were recorded for this clonotype. This chain links TRBV5-1 with TRBJ2-3; D is undetermined. The V end lost 0 bases, the J end lost 4 bases, and 6 bases lay between the germline ends. Per germline, CDR1 SGHRS and CDR2 YFSETQ. This CDR3 spans 13 amino acids. CDR3 sequence: CASSLEASDTQYF. The CDR3 coding sequence is TGCGCCAGCAGCTTGGAAGCGTCAGATACGCAGTATTTT. The whole variable domain, remainder taken from reference TRBV5-1 and TRBJ2-3, is KAGVTQTPRYLIKTRGQQVTLSCSPISGHRSVSWYQQTPGQGLQFLFEYFSETQRNKGNFPGRFSGRQFSNSRSEMNVSTLELGDSALYLCASSLEASDTQYFGPGTRLTVL.